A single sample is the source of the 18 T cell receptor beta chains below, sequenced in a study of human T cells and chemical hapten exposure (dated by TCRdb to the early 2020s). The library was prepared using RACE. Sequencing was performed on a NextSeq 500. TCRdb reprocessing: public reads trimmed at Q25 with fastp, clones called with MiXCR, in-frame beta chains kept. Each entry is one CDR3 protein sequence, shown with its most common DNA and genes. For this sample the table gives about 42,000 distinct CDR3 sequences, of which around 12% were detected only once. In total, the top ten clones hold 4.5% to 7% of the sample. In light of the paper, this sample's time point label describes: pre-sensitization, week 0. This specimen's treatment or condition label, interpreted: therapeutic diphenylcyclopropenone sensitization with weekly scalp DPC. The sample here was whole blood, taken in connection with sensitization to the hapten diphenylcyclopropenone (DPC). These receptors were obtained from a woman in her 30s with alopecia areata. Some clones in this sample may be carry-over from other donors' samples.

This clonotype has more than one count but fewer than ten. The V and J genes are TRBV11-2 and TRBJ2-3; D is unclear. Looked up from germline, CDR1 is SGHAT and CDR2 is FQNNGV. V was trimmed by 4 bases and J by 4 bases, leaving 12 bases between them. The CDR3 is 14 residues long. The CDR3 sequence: CASSSNKKPDTQYF. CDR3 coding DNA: TGTGCCAGCAGCTCAAATAAAAAGCCAGATACGCAGTATTTT.

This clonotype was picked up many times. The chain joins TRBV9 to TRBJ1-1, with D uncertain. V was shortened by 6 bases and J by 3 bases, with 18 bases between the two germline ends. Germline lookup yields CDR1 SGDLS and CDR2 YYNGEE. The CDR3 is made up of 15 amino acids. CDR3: CASKKILRPYTEAFF. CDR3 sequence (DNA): TGTGCCAGCAAAAAGATCCTTAGGCCCTACACTGAAGCTTTCTTT.

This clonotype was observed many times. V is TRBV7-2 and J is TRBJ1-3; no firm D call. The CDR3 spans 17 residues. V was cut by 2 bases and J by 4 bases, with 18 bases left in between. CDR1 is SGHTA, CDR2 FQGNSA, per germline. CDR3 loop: CASSLLLGYSAGNTIYF. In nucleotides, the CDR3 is TGTGCCAGCAGCTTATTGCTAGGGTATTCGGCAGGAAACACCATATATTTT.

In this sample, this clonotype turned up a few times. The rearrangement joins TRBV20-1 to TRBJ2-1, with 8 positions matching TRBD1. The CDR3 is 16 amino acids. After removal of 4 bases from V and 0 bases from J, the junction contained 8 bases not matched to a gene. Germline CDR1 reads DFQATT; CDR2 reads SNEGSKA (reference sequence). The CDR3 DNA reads TGCAGTGCTAACCGGGACAGGAACCCCTCCTACAATGAGCAGTTCTTC. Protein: CSANRDRNPSYNEQFF.

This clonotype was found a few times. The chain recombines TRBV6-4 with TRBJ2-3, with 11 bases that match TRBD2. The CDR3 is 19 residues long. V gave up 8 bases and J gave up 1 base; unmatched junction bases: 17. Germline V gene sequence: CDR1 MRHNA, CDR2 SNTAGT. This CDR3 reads CASPTGEIAGGLRTDTQYF. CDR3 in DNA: TGTGCCAGCCCGACAGGGGAGATAGCGGGAGGGCTGCGCACAGATACGCAGTATTTT.

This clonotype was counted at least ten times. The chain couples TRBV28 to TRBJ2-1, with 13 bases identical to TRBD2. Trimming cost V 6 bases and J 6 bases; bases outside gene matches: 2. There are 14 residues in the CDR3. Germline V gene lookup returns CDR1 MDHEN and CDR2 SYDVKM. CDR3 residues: CASSGLAGANEQFF. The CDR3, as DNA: TGTGCCAGCAGCGGACTAGCGGGAGCCAATGAGCAGTTCTTC. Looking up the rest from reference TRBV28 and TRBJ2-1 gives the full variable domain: DVKVTQSSRYLVKRTGEKVFLECVQDMDHENMFWYRQDPGLGLRLIYFSYDVKMKEKGDIPEGYSVSREKKERFSLILESASTNQTSMYLCASSGLAGANEQFFGPGTRLTVL.

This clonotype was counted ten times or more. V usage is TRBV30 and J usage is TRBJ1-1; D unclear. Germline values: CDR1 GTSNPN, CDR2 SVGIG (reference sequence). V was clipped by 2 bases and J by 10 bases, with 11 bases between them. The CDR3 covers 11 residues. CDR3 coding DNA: TGTGCCTGGAGTCCCTATCGGGGAGCTTTCTTT. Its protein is CAWSPYRGAFF. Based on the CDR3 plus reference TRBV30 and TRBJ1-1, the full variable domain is SQTIHQWPATLVQPVGSPLSLECTVEGTSNPNLYWYRQAAGRGLQLLFYSVGIGQISSEVPQNLSASRPQDRQFILSSKKLLLSDSGFYLCAWSPYRGAFFGQGTRLTVV.

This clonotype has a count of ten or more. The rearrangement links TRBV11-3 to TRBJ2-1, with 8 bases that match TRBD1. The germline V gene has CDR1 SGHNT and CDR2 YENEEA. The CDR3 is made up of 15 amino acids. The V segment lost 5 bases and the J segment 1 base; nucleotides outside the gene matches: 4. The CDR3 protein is CASSPRQGSYNEQFF. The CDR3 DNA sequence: TGTGCCAGCAGCCCACGACAGGGGTCCTACAATGAGCAGTTCTTC.

The CDR3 nucleotides read TGTGCCACCCGGTCGGATGCTGGAGAGACCCAGTACTTC. Translation: CATRSDAGETQYF. The chain has TRBV28 and TRBJ2-5, with D hard to call. There are 13 residues in the CDR3. V lost 10 bases and J 4 bases, leaving 16 bases between the germline ends. Germline CDR1 reads MDHEN; CDR2 reads SYDVKM.

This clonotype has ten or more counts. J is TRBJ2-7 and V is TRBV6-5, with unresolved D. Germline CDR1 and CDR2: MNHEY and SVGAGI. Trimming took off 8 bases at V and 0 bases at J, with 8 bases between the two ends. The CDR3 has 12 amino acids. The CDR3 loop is CASGPSSYEQYF. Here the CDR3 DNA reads TGTGCCAGCGGGCCGAGCTCCTACGAGCAGTACTTC.

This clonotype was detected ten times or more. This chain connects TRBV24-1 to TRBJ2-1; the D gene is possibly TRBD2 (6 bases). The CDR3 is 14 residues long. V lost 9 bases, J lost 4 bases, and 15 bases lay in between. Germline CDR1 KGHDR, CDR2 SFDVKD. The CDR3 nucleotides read TGTGCCACCGGTCATAGCGGAGGATACAATGAGCAGTTCTTC. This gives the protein CATGHSGGYNEQFF.

The CDR3 is CAWSEQGYEQYF. In DNA, the CDR3 is TGTGCCTGGAGTGAACAGGGGTACGAGCAGTACTTC. This chain links TRBV30 with TRBJ2-7; TRBD1 aligns across 7 bases. Germline assignment: CDR1 GTSNPN and CDR2 SVGIG (reference sequence). V lost 1 base and J lost 4; bases outside the gene matches: 1. This CDR3 is 12 amino acids long.

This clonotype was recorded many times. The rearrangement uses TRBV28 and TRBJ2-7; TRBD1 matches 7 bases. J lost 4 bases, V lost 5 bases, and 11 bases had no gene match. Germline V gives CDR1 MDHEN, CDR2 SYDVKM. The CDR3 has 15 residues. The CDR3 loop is CASSPSRGQTYEQYF. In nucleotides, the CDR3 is TGTGCCAGCAGTCCCAGTAGGGGACAGACTTACGAGCAGTACTTC.

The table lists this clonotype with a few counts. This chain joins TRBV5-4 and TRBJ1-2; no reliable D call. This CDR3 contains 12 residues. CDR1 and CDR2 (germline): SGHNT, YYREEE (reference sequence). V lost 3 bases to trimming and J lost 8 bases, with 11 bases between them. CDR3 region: CASSSHLGGYTF. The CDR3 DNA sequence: TGTGCCAGCAGCTCCCATTTGGGGGGCTACACCTTC.

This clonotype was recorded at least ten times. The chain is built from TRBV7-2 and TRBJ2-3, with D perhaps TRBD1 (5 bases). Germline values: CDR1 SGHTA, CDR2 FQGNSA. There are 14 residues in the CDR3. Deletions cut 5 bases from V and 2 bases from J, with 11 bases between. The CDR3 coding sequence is TGTGCCAGCAGCCTGACAGTCAACACAGATACGCAGTATTTT. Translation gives CASSLTVNTDTQYF.

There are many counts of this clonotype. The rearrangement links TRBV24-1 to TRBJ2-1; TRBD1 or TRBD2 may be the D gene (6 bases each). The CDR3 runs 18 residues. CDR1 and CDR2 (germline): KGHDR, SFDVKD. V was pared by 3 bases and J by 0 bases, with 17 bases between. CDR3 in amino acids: CATSDRRRGKSSYNEQFF. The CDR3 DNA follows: TGTGCCACCAGTGATCGAAGGAGGGGGAAGAGCTCCTACAATGAGCAGTTCTTC.

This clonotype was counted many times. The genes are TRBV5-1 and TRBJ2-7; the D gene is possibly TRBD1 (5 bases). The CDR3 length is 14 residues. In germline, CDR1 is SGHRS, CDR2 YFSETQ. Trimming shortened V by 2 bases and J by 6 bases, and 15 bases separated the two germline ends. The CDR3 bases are TGCGCCAGCAGCTTTCGCGGCCAGGGTTTCGAGCAGTACTTC. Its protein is CASSFRGQGFEQYF.

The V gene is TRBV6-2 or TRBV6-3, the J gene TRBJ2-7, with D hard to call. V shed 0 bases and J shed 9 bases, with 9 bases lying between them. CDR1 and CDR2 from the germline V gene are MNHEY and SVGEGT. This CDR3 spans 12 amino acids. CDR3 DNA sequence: TGTGCCAGCAGTTACTCGATGAAGGGGCAGTACTTC. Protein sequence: CASSYSMKGQYF.